This passage covers 12 T cell receptor beta chains from one sample sequenced in a study of T cell responses to AZD1222 COVID-19 vaccine. TCRdb keeps only in-frame clones here, not all; method: immunoSEQ multiplex PCR. The data contain 120,000 to 150,000 clones, around 90% of them singletons. Sequencing was performed on peripheral blood, taken on day 0 of AZD1222 vaccination. These receptors all come from an adult in good health.

This chain connects TRBV28 to TRBJ2-1; 12 positions match TRBD2. The ends lost 3 bases at V and 8 bases at J; junction bases unmatched: 5. The CDR3 covers 15 residues. Germline V gene data show CDR1 as MDHEN and CDR2 as SYDVKM. The CDR3 is CASSLTSGRMYEQFF. The CDR3 DNA sequence: TGTGCCAGCAGTTTGACTAGCGGGAGAATGTATGAGCAGTTCTTC.

This chain links TRBV21-1 with TRBJ2-1; the table gives TRBD2 as D, unverified against the DNA. TRBV21-1 is an annotated pseudogene. The CDR3 extends over 21 amino acids. CDR3 in DNA: TGTGCCAGCAGCATCCAAGGGGGTATCTCCGCTAGCGGGAGTTCCTACAATGAGCAGTTCTTC. Its translation: CASSIQGGISASGSSYNEQFF.

The V gene is TRBV6-5, the J gene TRBJ2-3; 12 bases fit TRBD1. The CDR3 runs to 15 residues. V lost 6 bases, J lost 7 bases, and 8 bases stayed unmatched. The V gene's germline CDR1 is MNHEY and CDR2 SVGAGI. CDR3 sequence: CASRTGGQGAHTQYF. The CDR3 nucleotides read TGTGCCAGCAGGACCGGGGGACAGGGGGCACATACGCAGTATTTT.

This sequence joins TRBV11-2 and TRBJ1-2; D unresolved. The V and J ends lost 5 bases and 5 bases respectively, with 9 bases between them. Germline loops: CDR1 SGHAT, CDR2 FQNNGV. This CDR3 has 12 amino acids. CDR3 coding DNA: TGTGCCAGCAGCCCCGATTCTTATGGCTACACCTTC. This gives the protein CASSPDSYGYTF.

J is TRBJ1-4 and V is TRBV4-2; 9 nucleotides line up with TRBD1. The V segment lost 4 bases and the J segment 8 bases; nucleotides outside the gene matches: 8. This CDR3 has 15 amino acids. From germline, CDR1 is LGHNA and CDR2 YNFKEQ. CDR3: CASSPNPGTGEKLFF. CDR3 coding DNA: TGTGCCAGCAGCCCGAACCCCGGGACAGGGGAAAAACTGTTTTTT.

The V gene is TRBV28, the J gene TRBJ2-5; tentative D call: TRBD2 (5 bases). The germline V gene encodes CDR1 MDHEN and CDR2 SYDVKM. CDR3 size: 14 residues. Trimming removed 6 bases at V and 5 bases at J, with 16 bases between. The DNA for the CDR3 is TGTGCCAGCAGGACCCATGAGGGCGCGGAGACCCAGTACTTC. As protein: CASRTHEGAETQYF.

CDR3 sequence (DNA): TGTGCCAGTAGTATAGCAGGACAAGGCGAAGCTTTCTTT. Protein product: CASSIAGQGEAFF. This rearrangement joins TRBV19 to TRBJ1-1; a possible D gene is TRBD1 (5 bases). Germline V CDR1 and CDR2: LNHDA, SQIVND (reference sequence). CDR3 length: 13 residues. Trimming removed 1 base from V and 8 bases from J, with 11 bases in between.

The rearrangement links TRBV9 to TRBJ2-1; D is perhaps TRBD2 (6 bases). Germline CDR1 reads SGDLS; CDR2 reads YYNGEE. This CDR3 region has 16 residues. V was trimmed by 0 bases and J by 4 bases, leaving 14 bases between them. The chain's CDR3 is CASSVERVRGYNEQFF. Written as DNA, the CDR3 is TGTGCCAGCAGCGTAGAGCGGGTGAGGGGTTACAATGAGCAGTTCTTC.

The chain has TRBV5-1 and TRBJ2-3; TRBD2 matches 9 bases. Germline values: CDR1 SGHRS, CDR2 YFSETQ. J lost 1 base, V lost 0 bases, and 3 bases had no gene match. The CDR3 is 16 residues long. The CDR3: CASSLEQRGGTDTQYF. The CDR3 DNA reads as TGCGCCAGCAGCTTGGAACAGCGGGGGGGCACAGATACGCAGTATTTT.

This chain links TRBV11-2 with TRBJ2-7, with D tentatively TRBD1 or TRBD2 (5 bases each). Germline V CDR1 and CDR2: SGHAT, FQNNGV. V lost 8 bases and J 3 bases, leaving 14 bases between the germline ends. The CDR3 is made up of 13 amino acids. CDR3 bases: TGTGCCAGCGCGAGGGGTATCTACTACGAGCAGTACTTC. Protein: CASARGIYYEQYF.

The chain is built from TRBV15 and TRBJ2-7; 7 nucleotides line up with TRBD2. After removal of 5 bases from V and 7 bases from J, the junction contained 8 bases not matched to a gene. This CDR3 is 13 amino acids long. Looked up from germline, CDR1 is LNHNV and CDR2 is YYDKDF (reference sequence). CDR3: CATSGAGDWEQYF. In DNA, the CDR3 is TGTGCCACCAGCGGGGCGGGAGATTGGGAGCAGTACTTC. Together with reference TRBV15 and TRBJ2-7, the CDR3 gives the full variable domain: DAMVIQNPRYQVTQFGKPVTLSCSQTLNHNVMYWYQQKSSQAPKLLFHYYDKDFNNEADTPDNFQSRRPNTSFCFLDIRSPGLGDTAMYLCATSGAGDWEQYFGPGTRLTVT.

A remark on this clone: The identical CDR3 is also encoded by other nucleotide sequences in the sample. The chain recombines TRBV12-3 or TRBV12-4 with TRBJ1-3; D unresolved. Trimming stripped 8 bases from V and 1 base from J, with 0 bases between. The length of the CDR3 is 10 residues. CDR3 region: CASSGNTIYF. The CDR3 DNA follows: TGTGCCAGCTCTGGAAACACCATATATTTT.